These T cell receptor beta chains were read from a single sample in a study of blood T cell repertoires in COVID-19. Measured with immunoSEQ multiplex PCR; TCRdb has only the in-frame clones, and not every one. Of roughly 130,000 clones detected, around 85% appear once; the ten largest clones hold over 15%. The sample comprised peripheral blood. All receptors derive from a woman in her fifties or sixties with acute or convalescent COVID-19. Each CDR3 is given with its conserved first and last residue. The order of the fields is clone size, J gene, V gene, D gene, CDR3 DNA, CDR3 protein. D genes are given only for firm matches. Clone size is shown for a subset of rows, as once, few, many or a class of expanded clone.

size: .
J: TRBJ2-2
V: TRBV5-8
D: TRBD1
DNA: TGTGCCAGCAGCTTGACAGGGGGCGATTTTTCCGGGGAGCTGTTTTTT
CDR3: CASSLTGGDFSGELFF

size: .
J: TRBJ1-3
V: TRBV19
D: TRBD1
DNA: TGTGCCAGTAGTTCGTCCGGGACAGGGACTGGAAACACCATATATTTT
CDR3: CASSSSGTGTGNTIYF

size: few
J: TRBJ2-3
V: TRBV18
D: .
DNA: TGTGCCAGCTCACCTACCAGGGGATTGGATACGCAGTATTTT
CDR3: CASSPTRGLDTQYF

size: few
J: TRBJ1-5
V: TRBV7-2
D: TRBD1
DNA: TGTGCCAGCAGCTTATCCGGGACAGGAATTCAACAGCCCCAGCATTTT
CDR3: CASSLSGTGIQQPQHF

size: .
J: TRBJ1-6
V: TRBV19
D: TRBD1
DNA: TGTGCCAGTAGTTTACAGGGGGGTTCACCCCTCCACTTT
CDR3: CASSLQGGSPLHF

size: .
J: TRBJ1-3
V: TRBV7-9
D: TRBD1
DNA: TGTGCCACTCGTCCCGGGACAGGGGGCGCGGGCGGAAACACCATATATTTT
CDR3: CATRPGTGGAGGNTIYF

size: .
J: TRBJ1-5
V: TRBV20-1
D: .
DNA: TGCAGTGCTAGTCCCTATGGGGCCAATCAGCCCCAGCATTTT
CDR3: CSASPYGANQPQHF

size: .
J: TRBJ2-7
V: TRBV4-1
D: TRBD2
DNA: TGCGCCAGCAGCCAAGATGAAAGGGGGGGACTAGCGGAGTACGAGCAGTACTTC
CDR3: CASSQDERGGLAEYEQYF

size: .
J: TRBJ1-1
V: TRBV18
D: .
DNA: TGTGCCAGCTCACAAGCGATTACGGGGGGCGCGGGCACTGAAGCTTTCTTT
CDR3: CASSQAITGGAGTEAFF

size: once
J: TRBJ2-3
V: TRBV6-4
D: .
DNA: TGTGCCAGCAGTGACGAGGCAGGGGGCACAGATACGCAGTATTTT
CDR3: CASSDEAGGTDTQYF

size: .
J: TRBJ1-1
V: TRBV2
D: .
DNA: TGTGCCAGCAGCGAGACAGATAAAGCTTTCTTT
CDR3: CASSETDKAFF

size: .
J: TRBJ2-2
V: TRBV2
D: TRBD1
DNA: TGTGCCAGCAGTCAGGGACAGGGAATGACCACCGGGGAGCTGTTTTTT
CDR3: CASSQGQGMTTGELFF

size: .
J: TRBJ1-1
V: TRBV19
D: TRBD1
DNA: TGTGCCAGTATCCGGACAGGCATGAACACTGAAGCTTTCTTT
CDR3: CASIRTGMNTEAFF

size: .
J: TRBJ2-2
V: TRBV24-1
D: TRBD2
DNA: TGTGCCACCAGTCGGGGCGGGAGGAACACCGGGGAGCTGTTTTTT
CDR3: CATSRGGRNTGELFF

size: .
J: TRBJ1-4
V: TRBV4-1
D: TRBD1
DNA: TGCGCCAGCAGCCCGATGTGGACAGGTCAAAATGAAAAACTGTTTTTT
CDR3: CASSPMWTGQNEKLFF

size: .
J: TRBJ1-3
V: TRBV11-2
D: .
DNA: TGTGCCAGCAGCCAACAGCCGAGTGGAAACACCATATATTTT
CDR3: CASSQQPSGNTIYF

size: .
J: TRBJ2-7
V: TRBV9
D: TRBD1
DNA: TGTGCCAGCAGCGGGGACAGGGGCTACGAGCAGTACTTC
CDR3: CASSGDRGYEQYF

size: .
J: TRBJ1-2
V: TRBV13
D: TRBD1
DNA: TGTGCCAGCAGCTTTACGGACAGGGTAGAAGGCTACACCTTC
CDR3: CASSFTDRVEGYTF

size: .
J: TRBJ1-2
V: TRBV5-5
D: .
DNA: TGTGCCAGCAGCTTGGCCGCGGCACCTTCTAACTATGGCTACACCTTC
CDR3: CASSLAAAPSNYGYTF

size: .
J: TRBJ2-4
V: TRBV25-1
D: .
DNA: TGTGCCAGCAGTGAATCGCGGCTTTTCGGCGCCAAAAACATTCAGTACTTC
CDR3: CASSESRLFGAKNIQYF

size: .
J: TRBJ1-2
V: TRBV6-5
D: .
DNA: TGTGCCAGCGCCGAGGACTCTCTGGGGGGATATGGCTACACCTTC
CDR3: CASAEDSLGGYGYTF

size: .
J: TRBJ2-3
V: TRBV15
D: .
DNA: TGTGCCACCAGCAGAGATCGAGTCCCAGATACGCAGTATTTT
CDR3: CATSRDRVPDTQYF

size: many
J: TRBJ1-5
V: TRBV4-1
D: .
DNA: TGCGCCAGCAGCCCCCTGCGTACGAGCAATCAGCCCCAGCATTTT
CDR3: CASSPLRTSNQPQHF

size: .
J: TRBJ2-7
V: TRBV19
D: TRBD1
DNA: TGTGCCAGTAGTACCGGGACAGTAGGCGAGCAGTACTTC
CDR3: CASSTGTVGEQYF

size: once
J: TRBJ1-1
V: TRBV28
D: .
DNA: TGTGCCAGCAGTACTACTACAGGGCCCCTTCCGTTT
CDR3: CASSTTTGPLPF

size: .
J: TRBJ1-1
V: TRBV4-1
D: TRBD1
DNA: TGCGCCAGCAGCCACTCCGGGACAGCTGAAGCTTTCTTT
CDR3: CASSHSGTAEAFF

size: .
J: TRBJ2-1
V: TRBV13
D: TRBD2
DNA: TGTGCCAGCAGCTCAACCGGGACTAGCCGGAATGAGCAGTTCTTC
CDR3: CASSSTGTSRNEQFF

size: .
J: TRBJ1-2
V: TRBV5-1
D: .
DNA: TGCGCCAGCAGCTTGGAGTTGATCGGGGGCTACACCTTC
CDR3: CASSLELIGGYTF

size: .
J: TRBJ1-1
V: TRBV6-2/TRBV6-3
D: .
DNA: TGTGCCAGCAGTTCCCGGGGAGGCACTGAAGCTTTCTTT
CDR3: CASSSRGGTEAFF

size: once
J: TRBJ2-7
V: TRBV30
D: TRBD1
DNA: TGTGCCTGGGAGATTCAACAGGGGTCCTACGAGCAGTACTTC
CDR3: CAWEIQQGSYEQYF

size: .
J: TRBJ1-1
V: TRBV19
D: .
DNA: TGTGCCAGTAGTATAGATGGCAGGGGAAACACTGAAGCTTTCTTT
CDR3: CASSIDGRGNTEAFF

size: .
J: TRBJ1-2
V: TRBV5-1
D: TRBD1
DNA: TGCGCCAGCAGCTTGGGACAGGGTGATGGCTACACCTTC
CDR3: CASSLGQGDGYTF

size: .
J: TRBJ1-4
V: TRBV5-1
D: TRBD1
DNA: TGCGCCAGCAGCTTGGGACGACAGGGTCGAACAACTAATGAAAAACTGTTTTTT
CDR3: CASSLGRQGRTTNEKLFF

size: .
J: TRBJ1-2
V: TRBV7-8
D: TRBD1
DNA: TGTGCCAGCAGCTTAGGGGGCAGGGGGCAGGAGGGCTACACCTTC
CDR3: CASSLGGRGQEGYTF

size: .
J: TRBJ2-1
V: TRBV5-1
D: .
DNA: TGCGCCAGCAGCGGTCAGGGCCTCCACTCCTACAATGAGCAGTTCTTC
CDR3: CASSGQGLHSYNEQFF

size: once
J: TRBJ1-1
V: TRBV10-1
D: .
DNA: TGCGCCAGCAGTGGGGACACTGAGAACACTGAAGCTTTCTTT
CDR3: CASSGDTENTEAFF

size: .
J: TRBJ2-4
V: TRBV29-1
D: .
DNA: TGCAGCGCGACCAGGGAAGGGAACATTCAGTACTTC
CDR3: CSATREGNIQYF

size: once
J: TRBJ1-3
V: TRBV11-2
D: .
DNA: TGTGCCAGCAGCTTAGTTGGGGGGAACTCTGGAAACACCATATATTTT
CDR3: CASSLVGGNSGNTIYF

size: .
J: TRBJ2-2
V: TRBV7-6
D: .
DNA: TGTGCCAGCAGTTTGCAACAGGGTGGCACCGGGGAGCTGTTTTTT
CDR3: CASSLQQGGTGELFF

size: .
J: TRBJ2-2
V: TRBV7-6
D: .
DNA: TGTGCCAGCAGCGTAAGCAGTGCCCGGGGTACCGGGGAGCTGTTTTTT
CDR3: CASSVSSARGTGELFF

size: .
J: TRBJ1-2
V: TRBV27
D: .
DNA: TGTGCCAGCAGTTTAGCCGGGAACTATGGCTACACCTTC
CDR3: CASSLAGNYGYTF

size: .
J: TRBJ1-2
V: TRBV20-1
D: .
DNA: TGCAGTGCTAGAGATCGCGATGGCTACACCTTC
CDR3: CSARDRDGYTF

size: .
J: TRBJ2-2
V: TRBV5-1
D: TRBD1
DNA: TGCGCCAGCAGCTTGGCCTGGGGACAGGGGGCTGGTACCGGGGAGCTGTTTTTT
CDR3: CASSLAWGQGAGTGELFF